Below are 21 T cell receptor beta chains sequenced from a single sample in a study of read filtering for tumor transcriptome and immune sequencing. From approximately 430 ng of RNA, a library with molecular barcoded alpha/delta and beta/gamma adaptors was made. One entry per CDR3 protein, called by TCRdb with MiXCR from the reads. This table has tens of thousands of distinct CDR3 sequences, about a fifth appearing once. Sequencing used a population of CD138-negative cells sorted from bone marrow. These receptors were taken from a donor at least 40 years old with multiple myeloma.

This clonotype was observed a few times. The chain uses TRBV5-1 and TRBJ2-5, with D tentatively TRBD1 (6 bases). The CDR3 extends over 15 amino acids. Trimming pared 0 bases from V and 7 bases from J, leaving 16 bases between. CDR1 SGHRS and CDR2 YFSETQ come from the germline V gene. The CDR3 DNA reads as TGCGCCAGCAGCTTGGTTCAGGGGCGACAAAGGACCCAGTACTTC. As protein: CASSLVQGRQRTQYF.

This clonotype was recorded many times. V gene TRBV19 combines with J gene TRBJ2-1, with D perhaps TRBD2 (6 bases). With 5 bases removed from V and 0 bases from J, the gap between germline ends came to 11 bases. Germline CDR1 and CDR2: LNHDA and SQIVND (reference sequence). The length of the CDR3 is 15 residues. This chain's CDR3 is CASSLAASSYNEQFF. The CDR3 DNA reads TGTGCCAGTAGTTTAGCGGCTAGCTCCTACAATGAGCAGTTCTTC.

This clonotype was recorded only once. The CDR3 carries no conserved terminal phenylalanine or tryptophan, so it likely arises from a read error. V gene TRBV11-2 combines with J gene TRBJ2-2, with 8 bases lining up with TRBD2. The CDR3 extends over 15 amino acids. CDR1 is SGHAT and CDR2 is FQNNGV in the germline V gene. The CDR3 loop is CAGSRQAGDTGELFS. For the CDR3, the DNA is TGTGCCGGCAGCCGACAAGCGGGGGACACCGGGGAGCTGTTTTCT.

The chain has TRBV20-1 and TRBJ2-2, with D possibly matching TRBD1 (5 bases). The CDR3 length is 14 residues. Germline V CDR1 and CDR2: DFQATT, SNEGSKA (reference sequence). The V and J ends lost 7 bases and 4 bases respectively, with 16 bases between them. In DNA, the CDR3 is TGCAGTGTTCCGGGCCTTCAGGGCACCGGGGAGCTGTTTTTT. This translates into CSVPGLQGTGELFF.

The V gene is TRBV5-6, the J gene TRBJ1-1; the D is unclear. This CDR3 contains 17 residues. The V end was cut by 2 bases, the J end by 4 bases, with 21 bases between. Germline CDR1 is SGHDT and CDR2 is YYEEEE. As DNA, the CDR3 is TGTGCCAGCAGCTTTGGCAGAGGTATGTTGGGGTTCACTGAAGCTTTCTTT. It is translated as CASSFGRGMLGFTEAFF. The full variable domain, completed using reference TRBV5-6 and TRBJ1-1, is DAGVTQSPTHLIKTRGQQVTLRCSPKSGHDTVSWYQQALGQGPQFIFQYYEEEERQRGNFPDRFSGHQFPNYSSELNVNALLLGDSALYLCASSFGRGMLGFTEAFFGQGTRLTVV.

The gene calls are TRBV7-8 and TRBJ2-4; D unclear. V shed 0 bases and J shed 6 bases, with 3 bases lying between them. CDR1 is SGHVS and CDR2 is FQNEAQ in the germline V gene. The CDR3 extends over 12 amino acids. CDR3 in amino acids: CASSLAGNIQYF. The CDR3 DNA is TGTGCCAGCAGCTTAGCCGGAAACATTCAGTACTTC. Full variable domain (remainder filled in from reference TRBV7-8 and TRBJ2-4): GAGVSQSPRYKVAKRGQDVALRCDPISGHVSLFWYQQALGQGPEFLTYFQNEAQLDKSGLPSDRFFAERPEGSVSTLKIQRTQQEDSAVYLCASSLAGNIQYFGAGTRLSVL.

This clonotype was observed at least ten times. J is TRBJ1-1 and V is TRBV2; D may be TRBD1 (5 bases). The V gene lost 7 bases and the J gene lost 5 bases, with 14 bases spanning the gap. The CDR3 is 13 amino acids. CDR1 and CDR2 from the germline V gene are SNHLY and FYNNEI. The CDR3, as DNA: TGTGCCAGCAACAACCAGGGAAGGACTGAAGCTTTCTTT. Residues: CASNNQGRTEAFF.

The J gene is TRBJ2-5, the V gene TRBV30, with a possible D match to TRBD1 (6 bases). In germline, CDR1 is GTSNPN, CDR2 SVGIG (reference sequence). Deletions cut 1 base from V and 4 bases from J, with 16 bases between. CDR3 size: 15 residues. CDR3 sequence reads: CAWSGQVGPRETQYF. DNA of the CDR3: TGTGCCTGGAGTGGACAGGTCGGCCCCCGAGAGACCCAGTACTTC.

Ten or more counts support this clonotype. CDR3 sequence: CASSYSRGVAKNIQYF. DNA for the CDR3: TGTGCCAGCAGTTACTCTCGGGGAGTAGCCAAAAACATTCAGTACTTC. The chain employs TRBV6-5 and TRBJ2-4; D is perhaps TRBD2 (5 bases). This CDR3 has 16 amino acids. Germline loops: CDR1 MNHEY, CDR2 SVGAGI. V was clipped by 0 bases and J by 0 bases, with 9 bases between them.

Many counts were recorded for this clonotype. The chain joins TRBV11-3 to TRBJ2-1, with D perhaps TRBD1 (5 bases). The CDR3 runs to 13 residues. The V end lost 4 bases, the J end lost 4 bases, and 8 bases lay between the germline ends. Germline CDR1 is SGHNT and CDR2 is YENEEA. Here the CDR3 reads CASSSRGYNEQFF. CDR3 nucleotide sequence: TGTGCCAGCAGCTCAAGGGGATACAATGAGCAGTTCTTC. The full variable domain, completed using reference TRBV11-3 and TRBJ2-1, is EAGVVQSPRYKIIEKKQPVAFWCNPISGHNTLYWYLQNLGQGPELLIRYENEEAVDDSQLPKDRFSAERLKGVDSTLKIQPAELGDSAVYLCASSSRGYNEQFFGPGTRLTVL.

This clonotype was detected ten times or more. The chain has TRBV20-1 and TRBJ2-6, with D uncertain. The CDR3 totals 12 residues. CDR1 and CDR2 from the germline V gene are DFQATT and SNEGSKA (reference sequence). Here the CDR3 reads CSAGSGANVLTF. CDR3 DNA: TGCTCGGCCGGATCCGGGGCCAACGTCCTGACTTTC.

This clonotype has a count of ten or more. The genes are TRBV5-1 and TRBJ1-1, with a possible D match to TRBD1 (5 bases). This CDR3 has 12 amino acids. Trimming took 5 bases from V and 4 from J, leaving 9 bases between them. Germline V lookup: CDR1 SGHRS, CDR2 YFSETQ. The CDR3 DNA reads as TGCGCCAGCAGTGGGGCCAGCACTGAAGCTTTCTTT. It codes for CASSGASTEAFF.

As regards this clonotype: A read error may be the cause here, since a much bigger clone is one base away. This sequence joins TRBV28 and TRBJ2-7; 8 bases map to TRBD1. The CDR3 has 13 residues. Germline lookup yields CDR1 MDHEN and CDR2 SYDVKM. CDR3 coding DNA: TGTGCCCGCAGGCGGGACAGGAGGGACGAGCAGTACTTC. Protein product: CARRRDRRDEQYF.

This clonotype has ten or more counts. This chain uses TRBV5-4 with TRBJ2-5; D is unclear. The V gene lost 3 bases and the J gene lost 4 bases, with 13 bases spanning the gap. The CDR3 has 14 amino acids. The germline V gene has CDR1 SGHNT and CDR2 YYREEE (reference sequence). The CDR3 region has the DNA TGTGCCAGCAGCTCGTACGAAGGGCGAGAGACCCAGTACTTC. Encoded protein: CASSSYEGRETQYF.

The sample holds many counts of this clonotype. Here the CDR3 DNA reads TGTGCCAGCAGCCCCTTAGCGGGGGGGGTGATAGATACGCAGTATTTT. Its translation is CASSPLAGGVIDTQYF. The chain employs TRBV3-1 and TRBJ2-3; 11 bases are a match to TRBD2. There are 16 residues in the CDR3. V lost 4 bases to trimming and J lost 5 bases; unmatched junction nucleotides: 8. Germline V gives CDR1 LGHDT, CDR2 YNNKEL (reference sequence).

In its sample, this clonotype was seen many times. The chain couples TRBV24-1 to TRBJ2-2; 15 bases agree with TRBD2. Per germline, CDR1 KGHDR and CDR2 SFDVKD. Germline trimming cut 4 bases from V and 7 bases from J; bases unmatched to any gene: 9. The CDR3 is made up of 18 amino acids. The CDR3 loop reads CATSDPGLAGGPVGELFF. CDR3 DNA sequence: TGTGCCACCAGTGACCCCGGACTAGCGGGGGGGCCTGTCGGGGAGCTGTTTTTT.

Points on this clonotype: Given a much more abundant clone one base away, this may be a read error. CDR3 nucleotide sequence: TGTGCCAGCAGTGGACTAGTCACGACGTACAATGGGCAGTTCTTC. Protein: CASSGLVTTYNGQFF. V is TRBV2 and J is TRBJ2-1, with D maybe TRBD2 (6 bases). The CDR3 totals 15 residues. Germline-derived CDR1 and CDR2 are SNHLY and FYNNEI.

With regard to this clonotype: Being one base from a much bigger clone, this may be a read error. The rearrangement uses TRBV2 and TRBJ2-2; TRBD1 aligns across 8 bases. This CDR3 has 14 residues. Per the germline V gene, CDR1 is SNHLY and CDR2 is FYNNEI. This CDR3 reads CASRRTGNTGELSF. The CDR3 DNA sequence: TGTGCCAGCAGGAGGACAGGGAACACCGGGGAGCTGTCTTTT.

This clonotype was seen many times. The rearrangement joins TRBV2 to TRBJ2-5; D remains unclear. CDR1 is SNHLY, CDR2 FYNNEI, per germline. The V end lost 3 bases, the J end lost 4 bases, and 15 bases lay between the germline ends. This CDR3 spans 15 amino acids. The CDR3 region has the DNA TGTGCCAGCAGTGATTTGCCCTTCGATAGAGAGACCCAGTACTTC. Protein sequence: CASSDLPFDRETQYF.

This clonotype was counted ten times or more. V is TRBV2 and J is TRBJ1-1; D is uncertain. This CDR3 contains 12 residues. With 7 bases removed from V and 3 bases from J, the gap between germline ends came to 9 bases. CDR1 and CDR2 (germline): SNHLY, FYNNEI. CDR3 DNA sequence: TGTGCCAGCACGCCGGACCACACTGAAGCTTTCTTT. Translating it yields CASTPDHTEAFF.

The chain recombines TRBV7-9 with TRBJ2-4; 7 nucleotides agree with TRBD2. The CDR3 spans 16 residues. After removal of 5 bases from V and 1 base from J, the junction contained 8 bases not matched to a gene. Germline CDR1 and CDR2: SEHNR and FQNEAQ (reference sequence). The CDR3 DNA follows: TGTGCCAGCAGCCCGCCCCGGGGGGTTGCCAAAAACATTCAGTACTTC. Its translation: CASSPPRGVAKNIQYF.